This T cell receptor (beta chain) was sequenced in a study of blood T cell repertoires in COVID-19. Study overall: The United States, Italy and Spain supplied acute and convalescent COVID-19 samples.

The germline V gene encodes CDR1 SGDLS and CDR2 YYNGEE. Trimming took off 4 bases at V and 0 bases at J, with 12 bases between the two ends. The CDR3 loop spans 15 amino acids. As handled by the study authors: Estimation of nucleated cell counts relied on the amplification of reference gene primers. The data were produced by immunoSEQ multiplex PCR, yet TCRdb's version contains in-frame clones alone and is incomplete. Clonal size and the V and J genes are those of that table, whereas D and trimming came from the DNA. The sample has approximately 50,000 clones; about 86% are singletons. Sequencing was carried out using peripheral blood. The rearrangement uses TRBV9 and TRBJ2-3; D is perhaps TRBD2 (6 bases). The source is a woman aged 80 or over with acute or convalescent COVID-19. The CDR3 region has the DNA TGTGCCAGCAGCTCGGGACTTTATAGCACAGATACGCAGTATTTT. Translating gives CASSSGLYSTDTQYF.